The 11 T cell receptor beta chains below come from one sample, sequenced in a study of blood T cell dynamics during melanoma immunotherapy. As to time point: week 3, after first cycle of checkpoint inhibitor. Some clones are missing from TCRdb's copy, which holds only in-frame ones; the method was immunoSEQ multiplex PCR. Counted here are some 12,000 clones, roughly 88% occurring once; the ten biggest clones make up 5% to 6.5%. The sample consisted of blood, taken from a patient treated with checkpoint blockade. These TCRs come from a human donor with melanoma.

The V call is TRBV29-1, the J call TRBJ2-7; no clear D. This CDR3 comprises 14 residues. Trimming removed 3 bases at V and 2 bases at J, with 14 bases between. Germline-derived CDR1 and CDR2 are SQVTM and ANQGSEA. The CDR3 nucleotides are TGCAGCGTTGACTCGGCACTGTCCCCCTACGAGCAGTACTTC. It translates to CSVDSALSPYEQYF.

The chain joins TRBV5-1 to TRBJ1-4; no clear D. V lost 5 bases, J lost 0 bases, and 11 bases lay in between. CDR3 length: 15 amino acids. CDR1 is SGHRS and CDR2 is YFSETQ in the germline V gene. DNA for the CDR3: TGCGCCAGCAGAGGGCCGGACCCAACTAATGAAAAACTGTTTTTT. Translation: CASRGPDPTNEKLFF.

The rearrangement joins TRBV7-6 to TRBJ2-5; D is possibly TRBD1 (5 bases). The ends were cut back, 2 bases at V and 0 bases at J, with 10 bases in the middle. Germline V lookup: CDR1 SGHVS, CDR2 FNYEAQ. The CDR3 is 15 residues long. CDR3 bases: TGTGCCAGCAGCTTATCGACAGCTTACCAAGAGACCCAGTACTTC. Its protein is CASSLSTAYQETQYF.

DNA for the CDR3: TGTGCCAGCAGCTCCACCGGGCCCCCCGGAGGGACCCAGTACTTC. Encoded protein: CASSSTGPPGGTQYF. The chain recombines TRBV28 with TRBJ2-5, with D possibly being TRBD2 (5 bases). The CDR3 length is 15 residues. V was pared by 6 bases and J by 7 bases, with 21 bases between. The germline V gene has CDR1 MDHEN and CDR2 SYDVKM.

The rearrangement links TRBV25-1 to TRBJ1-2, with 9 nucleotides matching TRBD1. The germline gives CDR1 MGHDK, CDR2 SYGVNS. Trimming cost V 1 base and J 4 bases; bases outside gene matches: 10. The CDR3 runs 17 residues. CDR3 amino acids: CASSELGQGIGGYGYTF. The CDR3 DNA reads TGTGCCAGCAGTGAATTGGGACAGGGCATTGGGGGCTATGGCTACACCTTC.

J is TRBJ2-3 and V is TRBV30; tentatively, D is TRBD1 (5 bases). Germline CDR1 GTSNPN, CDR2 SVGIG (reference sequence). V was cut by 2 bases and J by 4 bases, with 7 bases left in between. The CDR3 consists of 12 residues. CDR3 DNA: TGTGCCTGGAGTCAGGGTTCAGATACGCAGTATTTT. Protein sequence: CAWSQGSDTQYF.

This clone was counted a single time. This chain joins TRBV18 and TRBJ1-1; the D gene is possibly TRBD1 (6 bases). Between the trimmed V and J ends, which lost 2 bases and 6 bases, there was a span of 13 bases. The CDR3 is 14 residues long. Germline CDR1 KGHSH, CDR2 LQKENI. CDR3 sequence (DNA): TGTGCCAGCTCACCAATAGCGGGGGCCCCTGAAGCTTTCTTT. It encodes CASSPIAGAPEAFF.

CDR3 residues: CASSEEGIAYGYTF. The CDR3 DNA sequence: TGTGCCAGCAGTGAAGAAGGGATAGCCTATGGCTACACCTTC. The chain joins TRBV2 to TRBJ1-2; no definite D call. Germline V gene lookup returns CDR1 SNHLY and CDR2 FYNNEI. V shed 1 base and J shed 4 bases, with 10 bases lying between them. This CDR3 comprises 14 residues. Full variable domain (outside the CDR3, taken from reference TRBV2 and TRBJ1-2): EPEVTQTPSHQVTQMGQEVILRCVPISNHLYFYWYRQILGQKVEFLVSFYNNEISEKSEIFDDQFSVERPDGSNFTLKIRSTKLEDSAMYFCASSEEGIAYGYTFGSGTRLTVV.

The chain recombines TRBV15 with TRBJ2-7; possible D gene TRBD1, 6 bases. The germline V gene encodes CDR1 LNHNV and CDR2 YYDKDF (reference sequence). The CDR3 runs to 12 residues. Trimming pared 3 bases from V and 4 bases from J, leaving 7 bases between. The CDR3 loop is CATSSQGYEQYF. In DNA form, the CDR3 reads TGTGCCACCAGCAGTCAGGGGTACGAGCAGTACTTC.

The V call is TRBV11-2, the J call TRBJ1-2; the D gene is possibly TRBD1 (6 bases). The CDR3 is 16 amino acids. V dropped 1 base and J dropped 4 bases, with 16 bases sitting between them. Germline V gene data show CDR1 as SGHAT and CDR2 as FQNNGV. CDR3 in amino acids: CASSLGGGQPAYGYTF. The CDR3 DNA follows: TGTGCCAGCAGCTTAGGAGGGGGACAACCGGCCTATGGCTACACCTTC.

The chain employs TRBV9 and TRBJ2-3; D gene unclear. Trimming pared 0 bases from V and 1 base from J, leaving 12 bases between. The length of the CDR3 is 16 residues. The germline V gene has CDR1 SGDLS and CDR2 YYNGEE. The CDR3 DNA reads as TGTGCCAGCAGCGTAGAAGGTCTGCTTGGCACAGATACGCAGTATTTT. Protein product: CASSVEGLLGTDTQYF.